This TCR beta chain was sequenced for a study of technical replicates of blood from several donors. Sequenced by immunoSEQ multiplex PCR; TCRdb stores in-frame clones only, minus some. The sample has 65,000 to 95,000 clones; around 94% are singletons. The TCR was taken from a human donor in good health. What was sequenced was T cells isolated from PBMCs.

The CDR3 loop reads CASSKQGASSYEQYF. The CDR3 coding sequence is TGCGCCAGCAGTAAACAGGGGGCCAGCTCCTACGAGCAGTACTTC. The chain is built from TRBV4-1 and TRBJ2-7, with 9 bases identical to TRBD1. The CDR3 runs to 15 residues. Germline CDR1 and CDR2: MGHRA and YSYEKL. V lost 6 bases to trimming and J lost 0 bases; unmatched junction nucleotides: 6.